Presented here are 4 T cell receptor beta chains from one specimen sequenced in a study of T-cell reconstitution after alpha-beta-depleted transplantation in children. Unique molecular identifiers were incorporated into the prepared TCRbeta library. Via MiXCR, TCRdb re-called the PCR reads, giving one row per CDR3 protein. This sample has about 200,000 distinct CDR3 sequences, with 14% to 15% found just once. This sample comprised PBMCs from the stem cell graft donor, obtained from the stem cell graft. These receptors were taken from a human donor who donated a stem cell graft to a child with acute lymphoblastic leukemia.

This clonotype showed up many times. The chain recombines TRBV6-2 or TRBV6-3 with TRBJ1-2; D uncertain. The V and J ends lost 0 bases and 2 bases respectively, with 7 bases between them. Looked up from germline, CDR1 is MNHEY and CDR2 is SVGEGT. CDR3 length equals 14 residues. CDR3 DNA: TGTGCCAGCAGTTACTCTCAGGAAAACTATGGCTACACCTTC. This gives the protein CASSYSQENYGYTF.

This clonotype has only a few counts. The chain couples TRBV10-3 to TRBJ2-7; TRBD2 aligns across 12 bases. V lost 2 bases and J lost 9; bases outside the gene matches: 11. The germline CDR1 and CDR2 sequences are ENHRY and SYGVKD. This CDR3 is built from 16 residues. The CDR3: CAISETTTSGRTWQYF. For the CDR3, the DNA is TGTGCCATCAGTGAGACGACGACTAGCGGGAGAACCTGGCAGTACTTC.

Many counts were recorded for this clonotype. This chain connects TRBV29-1 to TRBJ1-3; 9 positions agree with TRBD1. The V gene end was trimmed by 0 bases and the J gene end by 0 bases; junction bases not matched to a gene: 9. The CDR3 length is 18 residues. CDR1 and CDR2 (germline): SQVTM, ANQGSEA. The CDR3 bases are TGCAGCGTTGAAGATTATACTGGGACAGGGTCCTCTGGAAACACCATATATTTT. Its translation is CSVEDYTGTGSSGNTIYF.

This clonotype came up many times. J is TRBJ2-7 and V is TRBV20-1; 7 positions match TRBD2. Germline CDR1 reads DFQATT; CDR2 reads SNEGSKA (reference sequence). The CDR3 has 12 residues. V trimming: 8 bases; J trimming: 5 bases; junction bases outside the gene matches: 9. The CDR3 DNA reads as TGCAGTCCTCTGGGAGGGATAGACGAGCAGTACTTC. Protein sequence: CSPLGGIDEQYF.